These T cell receptor beta chains were read from a single sample in a study of shared clonotypes between healthy human individuals. The method was immunoSEQ multiplex PCR; TCRdb's version includes in-frame clones alone and lacks a portion of them. The sample consists of around 600,000 clones, about 98% of them appearing once. Material for sequencing was naive CD8+ T cells sorted from blood. These receptors were collected from a man aged 30-40 years in good health. Both conserved end residues are part of each CDR3. Each record gives: J gene, clone size, D gene, V gene, CDR3 DNA, CDR3 protein. D genes are given only for firm matches. Clone size is shown for a subset of rows, as once, few, many or a class of expanded clone.

j_call: TRBJ1-1; clone_size: .; d_call: .; v_call: TRBV10-3; cdr3_nt: TGTGCCATCAGTGAAGGGACATCGGGTATGAACACTGAAGCTTTCTTT; cdr3_aa: CAISEGTSGMNTEAFF
j_call: TRBJ1-5; clone_size: .; d_call: .; v_call: TRBV7-9; cdr3_nt: TGTGCCAGCAGCTCGCAGGACAGTAGCAATCAGCCCCAGCATTTT; cdr3_aa: CASSSQDSSNQPQHF
j_call: TRBJ1-4; clone_size: .; d_call: .; v_call: TRBV7-9; cdr3_nt: TGTGCCAGCAGCTCACCAAATTTGGGGACGCCCGTGAGTGAAAAACTGTTTTTT; cdr3_aa: CASSSPNLGTPVSEKLFF
j_call: TRBJ2-2; clone_size: .; d_call: .; v_call: TRBV6-1; cdr3_nt: TGTGCCAGCACGTGGTCCAGCCGGGGCACCGGGGAGCTGTTTTTT; cdr3_aa: CASTWSSRGTGELFF
j_call: TRBJ1-2; clone_size: .; d_call: .; v_call: TRBV14; cdr3_nt: TGTGCCAGCACGCCGGGACAAACGTACTATGGCTACACCTTC; cdr3_aa: CASTPGQTYYGYTF
j_call: TRBJ2-7; clone_size: .; d_call: TRBD1; v_call: TRBV10-1; cdr3_nt: TGCGCCAGCTCCCCCCCGGACAGGCTCTACGAGCAGTACTTC; cdr3_aa: CASSPPDRLYEQYF
j_call: TRBJ2-5; clone_size: .; d_call: TRBD2; v_call: TRBV11-2; cdr3_nt: TGTGCCAGCAGCTTGGTGGCTAGCGGGACAGAAGAGACCCAGTACTTC; cdr3_aa: CASSLVASGTEETQYF
j_call: TRBJ2-1; clone_size: .; d_call: TRBD2; v_call: TRBV11-2; cdr3_nt: TGTGCCAGCAGCTTAGGCCGGCTAGCGGGAGAGGAGGAGCAGTTCTTC; cdr3_aa: CASSLGRLAGEEEQFF
j_call: TRBJ2-1; clone_size: .; d_call: .; v_call: TRBV12-5; cdr3_nt: TGTGCTAGTGGTTTAACAGGCAATGAGCAGTTCTTC; cdr3_aa: CASGLTGNEQFF
j_call: TRBJ1-1; clone_size: once; d_call: .; v_call: TRBV27; cdr3_nt: TGTGCCAGCAGTTTAAGGGCGGCAGTAGGTTACACTGAAGCTTTCTTT; cdr3_aa: CASSLRAAVGYTEAFF
j_call: TRBJ2-2; clone_size: .; d_call: .; v_call: TRBV6-5; cdr3_nt: TGTGCCAGCAGTTACGGGGCGAACACCGGGGAGCTGTTTTTT; cdr3_aa: CASSYGANTGELFF
j_call: TRBJ2-7; clone_size: .; d_call: TRBD1; v_call: TRBV11-2; cdr3_nt: TGTGCCAGCAGCTCAACCGGGACAGTCTCCTACGAGCAGTACTTC; cdr3_aa: CASSSTGTVSYEQYF
j_call: TRBJ2-7; clone_size: .; d_call: .; v_call: TRBV5-1; cdr3_nt: TGCGCCAGCAGCCTTCGATTATACGAGCAGTACTTC; cdr3_aa: CASSLRLYEQYF
j_call: TRBJ2-2; clone_size: .; d_call: .; v_call: TRBV7-9; cdr3_nt: TGTGCCAGCAGCCCGATCGCAGGGGAAATTAACGCCGGGGAGCTGTTTTTT; cdr3_aa: CASSPIAGEINAGELFF
j_call: TRBJ2-6; clone_size: .; d_call: .; v_call: TRBV19; cdr3_nt: TGTGCCAGTAGTATAACGCCCTCTGGGGCCAACGTCCTGACTTTC; cdr3_aa: CASSITPSGANVLTF
j_call: TRBJ1-1; clone_size: .; d_call: TRBD1; v_call: TRBV28; cdr3_nt: TGTGCCAGCAGTTCGACAGGGCCTGAAGCTTTCTTT; cdr3_aa: CASSSTGPEAFF
j_call: TRBJ2-2; clone_size: .; d_call: TRBD1; v_call: TRBV28; cdr3_nt: TGTGCCAGCACTCCCCTTCGGACAGGGTTGACCGGGGAGCTGTTTTTT; cdr3_aa: CASTPLRTGLTGELFF
j_call: TRBJ2-1; clone_size: .; d_call: TRBD1; v_call: TRBV27; cdr3_nt: TGTGCCAGCAGTTTAGGGGGGACAGGGGAGTATGAGCAGTTCTTC; cdr3_aa: CASSLGGTGEYEQFF
j_call: TRBJ1-4; clone_size: .; d_call: .; v_call: TRBV7-2; cdr3_nt: TGTGCCAGCAGCTTAGGGAGGGTGTGGGGAACTAATGAAAAACTGTTTTTT; cdr3_aa: CASSLGRVWGTNEKLFF
j_call: TRBJ2-7; clone_size: .; d_call: .; v_call: TRBV7-2; cdr3_nt: TGTGCCAGCAGCTTATTGACAGGCGGGTTCAACGAGCAGTACTTC; cdr3_aa: CASSLLTGGFNEQYF
j_call: TRBJ2-2; clone_size: .; d_call: .; v_call: TRBV11-2; cdr3_nt: TGTGCCAGCCGAGGACTCCCGGGCGCCGGGGAGCTGTTTTTT; cdr3_aa: CASRGLPGAGELFF
j_call: TRBJ2-1; clone_size: .; d_call: .; v_call: TRBV11-2; cdr3_nt: TGTGCCAGCAGCACTGATCGTAAAGGAACCCATGAGCAGTTCTTC; cdr3_aa: CASSTDRKGTHEQFF
j_call: TRBJ2-2; clone_size: .; d_call: .; v_call: TRBV27; cdr3_nt: TGTGCCAGCAGTCTGGCGCTAAACACCGGGGAGCTGTTTTTT; cdr3_aa: CASSLALNTGELFF
j_call: TRBJ2-4; clone_size: .; d_call: .; v_call: TRBV30; cdr3_nt: TGTGCCTGGAGTGTAATAAACATTCAGTACTTC; cdr3_aa: CAWSVINIQYF
j_call: TRBJ1-2; clone_size: once; d_call: TRBD1; v_call: TRBV5-4; cdr3_nt: TGTGCCAGCAGCCGACAGGGAAACTATGGCTACACCTTC; cdr3_aa: CASSRQGNYGYTF
j_call: TRBJ2-3; clone_size: once; d_call: TRBD2; v_call: TRBV27; cdr3_nt: TGTGCCAGCACCCGGACTAGCGGAAACACAGATACGCAGTATTTT; cdr3_aa: CASTRTSGNTDTQYF
j_call: TRBJ2-7; clone_size: .; d_call: .; v_call: TRBV18; cdr3_nt: TGTGCCAGCTCACCAAGTCCCGGGATGCGGGAGCAGTACTTC; cdr3_aa: CASSPSPGMREQYF
j_call: TRBJ2-7; clone_size: .; d_call: .; v_call: TRBV13; cdr3_nt: TGTGCCAGCAGCTTAGGACAGACCTACGAGCAGTACTTC; cdr3_aa: CASSLGQTYEQYF
j_call: TRBJ2-3; clone_size: .; d_call: .; v_call: TRBV29-1; cdr3_nt: TGCAGCGTTGTACCCCCGGGAGAAGGGGATACGCAGTATTTT; cdr3_aa: CSVVPPGEGDTQYF
j_call: TRBJ2-1; clone_size: .; d_call: .; v_call: TRBV2; cdr3_nt: TGTGCCAGCGCTGGGGGGTACCATGAGCAGTTCTTC; cdr3_aa: CASAGGYHEQFF
j_call: TRBJ1-2; clone_size: .; d_call: TRBD1; v_call: TRBV6-1; cdr3_nt: TGTGCCAGCAGTGGGGCAGGGGGCTATGGCTACACCTTC; cdr3_aa: CASSGAGGYGYTF
j_call: TRBJ1-2; clone_size: once; d_call: .; v_call: TRBV4-3; cdr3_nt: TGCGCCAGCAGCCATGAGGAGGGCTACACCTTC; cdr3_aa: CASSHEEGYTF
j_call: TRBJ2-2; clone_size: .; d_call: TRBD2; v_call: TRBV11-3; cdr3_nt: TGTGCCAGCAGCAAATTCGGGACTAGCACCTCGAACACCGGGGAGCTGTTTTTT; cdr3_aa: CASSKFGTSTSNTGELFF
j_call: TRBJ2-5; clone_size: once; d_call: TRBD1; v_call: TRBV27; cdr3_nt: TGTGCCAGCAGTTCCGGGACAGGGAATCGAGAGACCCAGTACTTC; cdr3_aa: CASSSGTGNRETQYF
j_call: TRBJ2-7; clone_size: .; d_call: .; v_call: TRBV2; cdr3_nt: TGTGCCAGCAGGGGATCGGACGAGCAGTACTTC; cdr3_aa: CASRGSDEQYF
j_call: TRBJ1-2; clone_size: .; d_call: .; v_call: TRBV29-1; cdr3_nt: TGCAGCGTTTTTTTGGCGGGTAATCGAGACTATGGCTACACCTTC; cdr3_aa: CSVFLAGNRDYGYTF
j_call: TRBJ2-5; clone_size: .; d_call: TRBD2; v_call: TRBV7-9; cdr3_nt: TGTGCCAGCAGCTTATTCAGGACTAGCGAAGAGACCCAGTACTTC; cdr3_aa: CASSLFRTSEETQYF
j_call: TRBJ2-7; clone_size: .; d_call: TRBD1; v_call: TRBV15; cdr3_nt: TGTGCCACCAGCGGCGGACAGGGGGCTCAAGAGCAGTACTTC; cdr3_aa: CATSGGQGAQEQYF
j_call: TRBJ1-4; clone_size: .; d_call: .; v_call: TRBV6-6; cdr3_nt: TGTGCCAGCAGTTACTCTGGGGGTGCTAATGAAAAACTGTTTTTT; cdr3_aa: CASSYSGGANEKLFF
j_call: TRBJ2-7; clone_size: .; d_call: .; v_call: TRBV14; cdr3_nt: TGTGCCAGCAGCCAAGCTAGCGACTACGAGCAGTACTTC; cdr3_aa: CASSQASDYEQYF
j_call: TRBJ2-7; clone_size: .; d_call: .; v_call: TRBV5-4; cdr3_nt: TGTGCCAGCAGCTTGGAGGGTGCCTACGAGCAGTACTTC; cdr3_aa: CASSLEGAYEQYF
j_call: TRBJ2-4; clone_size: .; d_call: .; v_call: TRBV7-9; cdr3_nt: TGTGCCAGCAGGGGGGGAACCGCCTCAGGAGGCATTCAGTACTTC; cdr3_aa: CASRGGTASGGIQYF
j_call: TRBJ2-5; clone_size: .; d_call: .; v_call: TRBV14; cdr3_nt: TGTGCCAGCAGCCAGCGGGGGCCGCAGGAGACCCAGTACTTC; cdr3_aa: CASSQRGPQETQYF
j_call: TRBJ2-1; clone_size: .; d_call: .; v_call: TRBV7-9; cdr3_nt: TGTGCCAGCAGCGAGAGCGACGGTGAGCAGTTCTTC; cdr3_aa: CASSESDGEQFF
j_call: TRBJ1-4; clone_size: .; d_call: .; v_call: TRBV5-6; cdr3_nt: TGTGCCAGCAGCTTTCGACAGGATCCTGATGAAAAACTGTTTTTT; cdr3_aa: CASSFRQDPDEKLFF
j_call: TRBJ1-2; clone_size: .; d_call: .; v_call: TRBV5-1; cdr3_nt: TGCGCCAGCAGCTTCACACTCGACACCGGGTCTACCTATGGCTACACCTTC; cdr3_aa: CASSFTLDTGSTYGYTF
j_call: TRBJ2-7; clone_size: .; d_call: TRBD1; v_call: TRBV7-9; cdr3_nt: TGTGCCAGCAGCTTCCGGGACAGGGCCTACGAGCAGTACTTC; cdr3_aa: CASSFRDRAYEQYF
j_call: TRBJ2-7; clone_size: .; d_call: TRBD2; v_call: TRBV4-2; cdr3_nt: TGTGCCAGCAGCCCGAACTTCGGACTAGCGGGAACCTACGAGCAGTACTTC; cdr3_aa: CASSPNFGLAGTYEQYF
j_call: TRBJ2-7; clone_size: .; d_call: .; v_call: TRBV7-9; cdr3_nt: TGTGCCAGCAGCTTAGCGGACCGCGAGCAGTACTTC; cdr3_aa: CASSLADREQYF
j_call: TRBJ2-7; clone_size: once; d_call: TRBD1; v_call: TRBV28; cdr3_nt: TGTGCCAGCAGTTTGAGGGACAGGCTGGACGAGCAGTACTTC; cdr3_aa: CASSLRDRLDEQYF
j_call: TRBJ2-7; clone_size: .; d_call: .; v_call: TRBV5-6; cdr3_nt: TGTGCCAGCAGCTTGGTCGGGGGTAAGTCCTACGAGCAGTACTTC; cdr3_aa: CASSLVGGKSYEQYF
j_call: TRBJ2-5; clone_size: .; d_call: .; v_call: TRBV2; cdr3_nt: TGTGCCAGCAGTCCCGGCGGCGTGCAAGAGACCCAGTACTTC; cdr3_aa: CASSPGGVQETQYF
j_call: TRBJ2-3; clone_size: .; d_call: .; v_call: TRBV7-3; cdr3_nt: TGTGCCAGCAGCTTAGCCGGGAATGGGGGAGAGGGGCAGTATTTT; cdr3_aa: CASSLAGNGGEGQYF
j_call: TRBJ2-3; clone_size: .; d_call: TRBD1; v_call: TRBV4-1; cdr3_nt: TGCGCCAGCAGCCACCCGGGACAGGGGATCGGAAGCACAGATACGCAGTATTTT; cdr3_aa: CASSHPGQGIGSTDTQYF
j_call: TRBJ2-7; clone_size: .; d_call: .; v_call: TRBV10-2; cdr3_nt: TGCGCCAGCAGTTCCGGGACTGTTCAATTC; cdr3_aa: CASSSGTVQF
j_call: TRBJ1-1; clone_size: .; d_call: .; v_call: TRBV7-9; cdr3_nt: TGTGCCAGCAGCTTCAGCGACGAGAACACTGAAGCTTTCTTT; cdr3_aa: CASSFSDENTEAFF
j_call: TRBJ2-1; clone_size: .; d_call: TRBD1; v_call: TRBV5-5; cdr3_nt: TGTGCCAGCAGCTTGTGGGACAGGGGCGGTTATGAGCAGTTCTTC; cdr3_aa: CASSLWDRGGYEQFF
j_call: TRBJ1-1; clone_size: .; d_call: .; v_call: TRBV11-2; cdr3_nt: TGTGCCAGCAGCATAGATCCCGGGACTGCGAACACTGAAGCTTTCTTT; cdr3_aa: CASSIDPGTANTEAFF
j_call: TRBJ1-2; clone_size: .; d_call: .; v_call: TRBV9; cdr3_nt: TGTGCCAGCAGCGGGGGCAGAGACTATGGCTACACCTTC; cdr3_aa: CASSGGRDYGYTF
j_call: TRBJ2-7; clone_size: once; d_call: .; v_call: TRBV14; cdr3_nt: TGTGCCAGCAGCCCGAGGGGAACATCCGAGCAGTACTTC; cdr3_aa: CASSPRGTSEQYF